A single sample gave rise to the 28 T cell receptor beta chains below, sequenced in a study of T cells in Graves' hyperthyroidism and ophthalmopathy. TCR beta CDR3 region amplification was performed from RNA transcripts. HTBI primers were used for first-round RT-PCR of the TCR CDR3. TCRdb reanalysed the multiplex PCR reads using MiXCR and keeps one entry per CDR3 protein. The sample shows a few hundred thousand distinct CDR3 sequences, more than 14% of them seen only once. The specimen sequenced was blood. These receptors were taken from a woman aged 25 to 39 with Graves' ophthalmopathy.

Many counts were recorded for this clonotype. The chain uses TRBV20-1 and TRBJ2-3; 12 nucleotides align to TRBD2. This CDR3 spans 16 amino acids. Germline loops: CDR1 DFQATT, CDR2 SNEGSKA (reference sequence). V lost 3 bases, J lost 1 base, and 5 bases stayed unmatched. This CDR3 is CSARELAGGGTDTQYF. In nucleotides, the CDR3 is TGCAGTGCTAGGGAACTAGCGGGGGGTGGCACAGATACGCAGTATTTT.

This clonotype was counted between two and nine times. The junction differs from germline at one of its ends, possibly a read error. This sequence joins TRBV7-7 and TRBJ1-1; possible D gene TRBD1, 6 bases. The CDR3 is 19 amino acids. The germline gives CDR1 SSHAT, CDR2 FNYEAQ (reference sequence). In DNA form, the CDR3 reads TGTGCTAGCAGCCTCCCTTATACCCCACTAACAGGGCAGAACACTGAAGCTTTCTTT. Its translation: CASSLPYTPLTGQNTEAFF. The entire variable domain, with the rest obtained from reference TRBV7-7 and TRBJ1-1, is as follows: GAGVSQSPRYKVTKRGQDVTLRCDPISSHATLYWYQQALGQGPEFLTYFNYEAQPDKSGLPSDRFSAERPEGSISTLTIQRTEQRDSAMYRCASSLPYTPLTGQNTEAFFGQGTRLTVV.

This clonotype was detected a few times. This chain uses TRBV6-2 or TRBV6-3 with TRBJ2-3, with D tentatively TRBD2 (6 bases). This CDR3 comprises 12 residues. Germline V CDR1 and CDR2: MNHEY, SVGEGT. V was cut by 9 bases and J by 3 bases, with 10 bases left in between. The CDR3 nucleotides are TGTGCCAGTTGGGCGGGGACAGATACGCAGTATTTT. This sequence encodes CASWAGTDTQYF.

This clonotype was counted between two and nine times. The rearrangement links TRBV14 to TRBJ2-2; TRBD1 aligns across 8 bases. Germline-derived CDR1 and CDR2 are SGHDN and FVKESK. The CDR3 length is 15 residues. V was pared by 3 bases and J by 4 bases, with 4 bases of the junction left unmatched. CDR3 amino acids: CASSQSRGPTGELFF. CDR3 DNA: TGTGCCAGCAGCCAGAGCAGGGGGCCCACCGGGGAGCTGTTTTTT.

This clonotype has a single count. V gene TRBV7-3 combines with J gene TRBJ2-1; TRBD2 matches 12 bases. V lost 8 bases to trimming and J lost 9 bases; unmatched junction nucleotides: 14. The CDR3 totals 16 residues. Germline loops: CDR1 SGHTA, CDR2 FQGTGA. The CDR3 here is CASGTSGGTPSGEQFF. CDR3 sequence (DNA): TGTGCCAGCGGCACTAGCGGGGGGACCCCCAGCGGTGAGCAGTTCTTC.

V is TRBV7-8 and J is TRBJ1-4; no clear D. The CDR3 extends over 19 amino acids. CDR1 and CDR2 (germline): SGHVS, FQNEAQ. The V end lost 1 base, the J end lost 0 bases, and 18 bases lay between the germline ends. The CDR3 loop reads CASSLVQLEVKATNEKLFF. The CDR3 coding sequence is TGTGCCAGCAGCTTAGTTCAGCTGGAGGTGAAAGCAACTAATGAAAAACTGTTTTTT.

The genes are TRBV6-2 or TRBV6-3 and TRBJ1-3, with D perhaps matching TRBD1 (5 bases). V lost 6 bases, J lost 3 bases, and 15 bases lay in between. CDR3 length equals 15 residues. CDR1 and CDR2 from the germline V gene are MNHEY and SVGEGT. The CDR3 DNA reads as TGTGCCAGCAGCCCCGGCGGAGGGGTTGGAAACACCATATATTTT. Residues: CASSPGGGVGNTIYF.

V gene TRBV19 combines with J gene TRBJ2-7; maybe TRBD1 (6 bases). Between the trimmed V and J ends, which lost 9 bases and 4 bases, there was a span of 13 bases. Germline CDR1 and CDR2: LNHDA and SQIVND (reference sequence). The CDR3 contains 12 residues. The CDR3 coding sequence is TGTGCCAGCAGGGGTGGAAAATACGAGCAGTACTTC. Translating it yields CASRGGKYEQYF.

This clonotype came up many times. The chain uses TRBV20-1 and TRBJ2-1; 8 positions agree with TRBD2. Looked up from germline, CDR1 is DFQATT and CDR2 is SNEGSKA (reference sequence). The CDR3 loop spans 13 amino acids. J gave up 7 bases and V 3 bases, and 5 bases lay outside the gene matches. DNA for the CDR3: TGCAGTGCTAGTCGGGCGGGGGGTAATGAGCAGTTCTTC. Translated, it gives CSASRAGGNEQFF.

This clonotype was counted ten times or more. This chain connects TRBV6-2 or TRBV6-3 to TRBJ2-1; D unresolved. Per the germline V gene, CDR1 is MNHEY and CDR2 is SVGEGT. CDR3 size: 14 residues. With 3 bases removed from V and 6 bases from J, the gap between germline ends came to 12 bases. The CDR3 protein is CASSYPVAVNEQFF. In nucleotides, the CDR3 is TGTGCCAGCAGTTATCCCGTTGCGGTCAATGAGCAGTTCTTC.

This clonotype was observed many times. This chain uses TRBV10-1 with TRBJ1-1, with a tentative D call TRBD1 (6 bases). Germline V gives CDR1 WNHNN, CDR2 SYGVQD (reference sequence). V was pared by 1 base and J by 7 bases, with 13 bases between. The CDR3 is 14 amino acids. The CDR3 coding sequence is TGCGCCAGCAGTGAGTACCGGGGGGCCGTTGAAGCTTTCTTT. It is translated as CASSEYRGAVEAFF.

This clonotype was recorded at least ten times. The rearrangement joins TRBV10-1 to TRBJ2-7; weak D call: TRBD1 (5 bases). V was shortened by 3 bases and J by 5 bases, with 17 bases between the two germline ends. The germline V gene encodes CDR1 WNHNN and CDR2 SYGVQD (reference sequence). The length of the CDR3 is 15 residues. CDR3 sequence: CASSDWQGDTNEQYF. The CDR3 region has the DNA TGCGCCAGCAGTGATTGGCAGGGTGATACTAACGAGCAGTACTTC.

This clonotype has a count of ten or more. This rearrangement joins TRBV28 to TRBJ2-1, with TRBD2 matching over 10 bases. V lost 11 bases and J lost 0; bases outside the gene matches: 13. This CDR3 comprises 17 residues. Germline CDR1 is MDHEN and CDR2 is SYDVKM. The CDR3 nucleotides are TGTGCCCTCGCGCAAGGTAGCGGGGGGAGCTCCTACAATGAGCAGTTCTTC. As protein: CALAQGSGGSSYNEQFF.

This clonotype was seen many times. The chain employs TRBV5-6 and TRBJ2-1; 11 bases are a match to TRBD2. The CDR3 extends over 15 amino acids. The J segment lost 5 bases and the V segment lost 6 bases, leaving 7 bases of the junction unmatched. CDR1 and CDR2 from the germline V gene are SGHDT and YYEEEE. This CDR3 is CASTGGSGGDNEQFF. The CDR3 coding sequence is TGTGCCAGCACAGGCGGTAGCGGGGGGGACAATGAGCAGTTCTTC.

Ten or more counts support this clonotype. This chain connects TRBV28 to TRBJ2-5; 8 nucleotides match TRBD2. The CDR3 has 14 amino acids. Germline V gene sequence: CDR1 MDHEN, CDR2 SYDVKM. V gave up 6 bases and J gave up 4 bases; unmatched junction bases: 7. The CDR3 loop reads CASRKPGLGETQYF. The CDR3 DNA follows: TGTGCCAGCAGAAAACCGGGACTAGGAGAGACCCAGTACTTC.

This clonotype was counted ten times or more. The rearrangement joins TRBV28 to TRBJ1-2; TRBD1 matches 8 bases. The length of the CDR3 is 15 residues. Trimming at V came to 5 bases and at J to 5 bases, leaving 10 bases not matched to a gene. Germline CDR1 and CDR2: MDHEN and SYDVKM. In DNA form, the CDR3 reads TGTGCCAGCAGTCTCGTAGGACAGGGAGGATATGGCTACACCTTC. Encoded protein: CASSLVGQGGYGYTF.

This clonotype was seen a handful of times. The chain carries TRBV7-9 and TRBJ1-4; no definite D call. The CDR3 is 18 residues long. V shed 9 bases and J shed 5 bases, with 28 bases lying between them. Germline assignment: CDR1 SEHNR and CDR2 FQNEAQ (reference sequence). The CDR3 is CASGSPPQKGRANEKLFF. CDR3 coding DNA: TGTGCCAGTGGATCTCCCCCCCAAAAAGGGAGGGCGAATGAAAAACTGTTTTTT.

In this sample, this clonotype turned up many times. The gene calls are TRBV12-3 or TRBV12-4 and TRBJ1-2; possible D gene TRBD1, 6 bases. V dropped 7 bases and J dropped 10 bases, with 13 bases sitting between them. The CDR3 runs to 11 residues. The CDR3 nucleotides are TGTGCCAGCACGGGAACAGGGCTCTACACCTTC. The encoded protein is CASTGTGLYTF.

This clonotype was seen at least ten times. The chain links TRBV11-2 to TRBJ2-7; possibly TRBD2 for D (6 bases). This CDR3 comprises 14 residues. V was trimmed by 5 bases and J by 1 base, leaving 12 bases between them. Germline CDR1 reads SGHAT; CDR2 reads FQNNGV. The CDR3 protein is CASSPAGRSYEQYF. The CDR3 region has the DNA TGTGCCAGCAGCCCTGCAGGGAGGTCCTACGAGCAGTACTTC.

This clonotype was seen at least ten times. In nucleotides, the CDR3 is TGTGCCACCAGCAGAAGACTAGCGGGGGGATCGAACACCGGGGAGCTGTTTTTT. This sequence encodes CATSRRLAGGSNTGELFF. The V and J genes are TRBV15 and TRBJ2-2, with 13 bases identical to TRBD2. Germline loops: CDR1 LNHNV, CDR2 YYDKDF (reference sequence). The CDR3 totals 18 residues. V dropped 2 bases and J dropped 0; count of bases not matched to a gene: 3.

V is TRBV27 and J is TRBJ2-7, with D perhaps TRBD1 (6 bases). In germline, CDR1 is MNHEY, CDR2 SMNVEV (reference sequence). V was shortened by 3 bases and J by 3 bases, with 21 bases between the two germline ends. The CDR3 totals 17 residues. The CDR3, as DNA: TGTGCCAGCAGTTTCCAGGGGAGTACCTTAAATCTCTACGAGCAGTACTTC. Translation gives CASSFQGSTLNLYEQYF.

The chain employs TRBV30 and TRBJ2-7; perhaps TRBD1 as D (6 bases). The CDR3 contains 12 residues. The V end lost 3 bases, the J end lost 4 bases, and 10 bases lay between the germline ends. CDR1 is GTSNPN, CDR2 SVGIG, per germline (reference sequence). The CDR3: CAWSHRVYEQYF. The CDR3 DNA is TGTGCCTGGAGCCACAGGGTGTACGAGCAGTACTTC.

This clonotype came up a few times. J is TRBJ1-2 and V is TRBV4-2, with D unresolved. The germline V gene has CDR1 LGHNA and CDR2 YNFKEQ. The CDR3 has 17 amino acids. The V and J ends lost 0 bases and 0 bases respectively, with 14 bases between them. Here the CDR3 DNA reads TGTGCCAGCAGCCAAGATCACGGGGTCCCCGCTAACTATGGCTACACCTTC. It yields the protein CASSQDHGVPANYGYTF.

This clonotype was detected many times. The gene calls are TRBV11-3 and TRBJ1-6; TRBD1 matches 7 bases. V trimming: 5 bases; J trimming: 9 bases; junction bases outside the gene matches: 4. From germline, CDR1 is SGHNT and CDR2 YENEEA. This CDR3 is built from 13 residues. The CDR3 sequence: CASSDRDSSPLHF. CDR3 bases: TGTGCCAGCAGCGACAGGGACAGTTCACCCCTCCACTTT.

This clonotype was detected many times. V gene TRBV3-1 combines with J gene TRBJ1-4; no firm D call. The germline V and J ends were trimmed by 2 bases and 7 bases, with 5 bases remaining between them. Germline CDR1 reads LGHDT; CDR2 reads YNNKEL (reference sequence). This CDR3 spans 12 amino acids. CDR3 coding DNA: TGTGCCAGCAGCCAATTAGGTGAAAAACTGTTTTTT. Encoded protein: CASSQLGEKLFF.

This clonotype was counted many times. The rearrangement uses TRBV7-6 and TRBJ1-1; D not resolved. The CDR3 spans 15 residues. V was cut by 2 bases and J by 4 bases, with 14 bases left in between. Germline V gene data show CDR1 as SGHVS and CDR2 as FNYEAQ. Here the CDR3 DNA reads TGTGCCAGCAGCTTACAGGTGGCCTCAGCCACTGAAGCTTTCTTT. Amino acids: CASSLQVASATEAFF.

The rearrangement uses TRBV6-5 and TRBJ1-4; D is uncertain. V was trimmed by 2 bases and J by 3 bases, leaving 10 bases between them. There are 15 residues in the CDR3. Germline values: CDR1 MNHEY, CDR2 SVGAGI. CDR3 region: CASSYARAANEKLFF. The CDR3 DNA reads TGTGCCAGCAGTTACGCCCGGGCCGCTAATGAAAAACTGTTTTTT.

This clonotype was recorded at least ten times. The genes are TRBV28 and TRBJ2-7; 7 positions match TRBD1. Germline V gene lookup returns CDR1 MDHEN and CDR2 SYDVKM. Losses at the gene ends were 4 bases for V and 4 bases for J; bases not matched to a gene: 10. The CDR3 runs 15 residues. DNA for the CDR3: TGTGCCAGCAGTTCGCCGACAGGGACAAATTACGAGCAGTACTTC. Translated: CASSSPTGTNYEQYF.